The next 21 T cell receptor beta chains were all read from a single sample in a study of human T cells and chemical hapten exposure. Via MiXCR, TCRdb re-called the RACE reads, giving one row per CDR3 protein. This table has 45,000 to 65,000 distinct CDR3 sequences, 9.5% to 10% appearing once. The time point was: pre-sensitization, week 0. Treatment described: therapeutic diphenylcyclopropenone sensitization with weekly scalp DPC. The sequences come from whole blood, collected in connection with sensitization to the hapten diphenylcyclopropenone (DPC). These receptors originate from a man aged 40-49 years with alopecia areata. Some clones in this sample may be carry-over from other donors' samples.

This clonotype was counted between two and nine times. The rearrangement uses TRBV19 and TRBJ1-4; 7 positions agree with TRBD1. Germline V lookup: CDR1 LNHDA, CDR2 SQIVND (reference sequence). The V segment lost 3 bases and the J segment 6 bases; nucleotides outside the gene matches: 7. This CDR3 region has 15 residues. As DNA, the CDR3 is TGTGCCAGTAGTATGATTGGACAGGCGGATGAAAAACTGTTTTTT. Its translation is CASSMIGQADEKLFF.

DNA of the CDR3: TGTGCCAGCAGCTCCAACACCGGGGAGCTGTTTTTT. Translating it yields CASSSNTGELFF. This sequence joins TRBV11-2 and TRBJ2-2; unclear D gene. CDR3 length: 12 residues. Trimming left V 4 bases short and J 2 bases short, with 2 bases between. The germline V gene has CDR1 SGHAT and CDR2 FQNNGV.

This clonotype was seen at least ten times. The chain carries TRBV5-4 and TRBJ2-3, with 8 bases lining up with TRBD1. The CDR3 is 16 amino acids. J gave up 2 bases and V 1 base, and 6 bases lay outside the gene matches. Germline loops: CDR1 SGHNT, CDR2 YYREEE (reference sequence). CDR3 DNA: TGTGCCAGCAGCTTGCCGGGGACAGGACACACAGATACGCAGTATTTT. Protein: CASSLPGTGHTDTQYF.

The V call is TRBV2, the J call TRBJ1-5; TRBD1 aligns across 7 bases. The V gene's germline CDR1 is SNHLY and CDR2 FYNNEI. The V and J ends lost 3 bases and 3 bases, in that order; junction bases with no gene match: 5. The CDR3 has 15 amino acids. Here the CDR3 DNA reads TGTGCCAGCAGTGAGGGACAGCTCGTCAATCAGCCCCAGCATTTT. The encoded protein is CASSEGQLVNQPQHF.

In this sample, this clonotype turned up many times. The rearrangement joins TRBV28 to TRBJ1-4; D ambiguous. The CDR3 totals 16 residues. V lost 2 bases, J lost 8 bases, and 18 bases lay in between. The germline V gene encodes CDR1 MDHEN and CDR2 SYDVKM. The CDR3: CASSLGSSDSEEKLFF. CDR3 coding DNA: TGTGCCAGCAGTTTAGGGTCCTCTGACTCGGAGGAAAAACTGTTTTTT.

At least ten counts were recorded for this clonotype. This chain connects TRBV7-9 to TRBJ2-7; D not certain. Trimming took 1 base from V and 2 from J, leaving 9 bases between them. There are 14 residues in the CDR3. The germline V gene has CDR1 SEHNR and CDR2 FQNEAQ (reference sequence). The CDR3 spells CASSLGAKTYEQYF. As DNA, the CDR3 is TGTGCCAGCAGCTTAGGGGCAAAGACCTACGAGCAGTACTTC.

This clonotype was found many times. The V call is TRBV28, the J call TRBJ1-1, with D hard to call. From germline, CDR1 is MDHEN and CDR2 SYDVKM. V lost 4 bases, J lost 0 bases, and 12 bases lay in between. The CDR3 runs 15 residues. CDR3 DNA sequence: TGTGCCAGCAGTTCTATCCAGCTAGTGAACACTGAAGCTTTCTTT. Protein product: CASSSIQLVNTEAFF.

This clonotype has a count of ten or more. V gene TRBV11-1 combines with J gene TRBJ2-7; TRBD1 matches 11 bases. V trimming: 5 bases; J trimming: 3 bases; junction bases outside the gene matches: 6. The V gene's germline CDR1 is SGHAT and CDR2 FQDESV (reference sequence). This CDR3 contains 15 residues. The CDR3 sequence is CASSHGQGAVYEQYF. DNA of the CDR3: TGTGCCAGCAGCCACGGACAGGGGGCCGTCTACGAGCAGTACTTC.

This clonotype was found a few times. The genes are TRBV2 and TRBJ2-2; D is tentatively TRBD1 or TRBD2 (6 bases each). Trimming stripped 4 bases from V and 3 bases from J, with 15 bases between. There are 16 residues in the CDR3. Germline values: CDR1 SNHLY, CDR2 FYNNEI. The CDR3 here is CASSGYGGDYTGELFF. In nucleotides, the CDR3 is TGTGCCAGCAGTGGATACGGGGGCGATTACACCGGGGAGCTGTTTTTT.

This clonotype was seen repeatedly, ten times or more. This chain links TRBV28 with TRBJ2-2, with 9 bases fitting TRBD1. The CDR3 covers 17 residues. Germline lookup yields CDR1 MDHEN and CDR2 SYDVKM. Unmatched junction bases numbered 10, after V lost 5 bases and J lost 3 bases. The CDR3 nucleotides read TGTGCCAGCAGTGTTGGGACGGGGACAGGGTACACCGGGGAGCTGTTTTTT. This sequence encodes CASSVGTGTGYTGELFF.

This clonotype came up many times. This chain's CDR3 is CASSSGFDTEAFF. Written as DNA, the CDR3 is TGTGCCAGCAGTTCAGGGTTCGACACTGAAGCTTTCTTT. The chain uses TRBV6-5 and TRBJ1-1; possibly TRBD1 for D (5 bases). Germline values: CDR1 MNHEY, CDR2 SVGAGI. Trimming took off 4 bases at V and 3 bases at J, with 9 bases between the two ends. The CDR3 has 13 amino acids.

In its sample, this clonotype was seen many times. The rearrangement uses TRBV11-2 and TRBJ2-6; D possibly corresponds to TRBD2 (5 bases). This CDR3 spans 16 amino acids. Trimming shortened V by 8 bases and J by 0 bases, and 14 bases separated the two germline ends. Germline V gene sequence: CDR1 SGHAT, CDR2 FQNNGV. As DNA, the CDR3 is TGTGCCAGCCGTCGAGGGCGGAACTCTGGGGCCAACGTCCTGACTTTC. This gives the protein CASRRGRNSGANVLTF.

The chain combines TRBV20-1 with TRBJ2-1; possibly TRBD2 for D (6 bases). The length of the CDR3 is 14 residues. Between the trimmed V and J ends, which lost 2 bases and 6 bases, there was a span of 14 bases. Germline V gene lookup returns CDR1 DFQATT and CDR2 SNEGSKA (reference sequence). CDR3 in amino acids: CSARLSGFFNEQFF. CDR3 DNA sequence: TGCAGTGCTAGACTGAGCGGGTTTTTCAATGAGCAGTTCTTC.

This clonotype was detected many times. J is TRBJ2-1 and V is TRBV5-6, with D perhaps matching TRBD2 (6 bases). Trimming pared 0 bases from V and 8 bases from J, leaving 12 bases between. CDR3 length: 14 amino acids. From germline, CDR1 is SGHDT and CDR2 YYEEEE. Written as DNA, the CDR3 is TGTGCCAGCAGCTTGGGTGGGAGGACCGATGAGCAGTTCTTC. It encodes CASSLGGRTDEQFF. Full variable domain (remainder filled in from reference TRBV5-6 and TRBJ2-1): DAGVTQSPTHLIKTRGQQVTLRCSPKSGHDTVSWYQQALGQGPQFIFQYYEEEERQRGNFPDRFSGHQFPNYSSELNVNALLLGDSALYLCASSLGGRTDEQFFGPGTRLTVL.

J is TRBJ2-3 and V is TRBV20-1; D not certain. The CDR3 covers 14 residues. The ends were cut back, 7 bases at V and 4 bases at J, with 18 bases in the middle. Germline V gene lookup returns CDR1 DFQATT and CDR2 SNEGSKA (reference sequence). The DNA of the CDR3 is TGCAGTGTTAAAAAAGCGCCCTACCCAGATACGCAGTATTTT. Its translation is CSVKKAPYPDTQYF.

This clonotype was detected a few times. V gene TRBV12-3 or TRBV12-4 combines with J gene TRBJ2-1; 10 positions agree with TRBD2. V shed 5 bases, J shed 5 bases, and the junction held 6 bases outside the gene matches. The CDR3 runs to 15 residues. Here the CDR3 reads CASSPGLAANNEQFF. CDR3 nucleotides: TGTGCCAGCAGTCCTGGACTAGCGGCTAACAATGAGCAGTTCTTC.

The chain couples TRBV5-1 to TRBJ2-5; TRBD2 matches 11 bases. The length of the CDR3 is 14 residues. Germline-derived CDR1 and CDR2 are SGHRS and YFSETQ. V lost 2 bases, J lost 4 bases, and 1 base stayed unmatched. Here the CDR3 reads CASSFTSGRETQYF. CDR3 in DNA: TGCGCCAGCAGCTTTACTAGCGGGAGAGAGACCCAGTACTTC.

This clonotype was counted between two and nine times. The rearrangement uses TRBV28 and TRBJ2-7; no firm D call. Germline CDR1 reads MDHEN; CDR2 reads SYDVKM. V lost 4 bases to trimming and J lost 7 bases, with 11 bases between them. The CDR3 consists of 12 residues. The CDR3 spells CASSYQFREQYF. Written as DNA, the CDR3 is TGTGCCAGCAGTTATCAATTCAGAGAGCAGTACTTC.

The chain is built from TRBV9 and TRBJ2-6; the D gene could be TRBD1 or TRBD2 (5 bases each). Germline V gives CDR1 SGDLS, CDR2 YYNGEE. Trimming shortened V by 3 bases and J by 1 base, and 8 bases separated the two germline ends. The CDR3 has 15 residues. CDR3 DNA: TGTGCCAGCAGCGGGGACGGGTCTGGGGCCAACGTCCTGACTTTC. The encoded protein is CASSGDGSGANVLTF.

At least ten counts were recorded for this clonotype. V gene TRBV5-1 combines with J gene TRBJ2-3; D remains unclear. Germline V CDR1 and CDR2: SGHRS, YFSETQ. Trimming took 0 bases from V and 2 from J, leaving 10 bases between them. This CDR3 region has 15 residues. CDR3 coding DNA: TGCGCCAGCAGCTTGGGTCTACCTTACACAGATACGCAGTATTTT. Protein sequence: CASSLGLPYTDTQYF.

Remarks on this clonotype: This may come from a read error, since a much larger clone is one base off. The rearrangement uses TRBV19 and TRBJ2-3; the D is unclear. V was cut by 3 bases and J by 2 bases, with 0 bases left in between. CDR3 length: 11 residues. Germline values: CDR1 LNHDA, CDR2 SQIVND (reference sequence). For the CDR3, the DNA is TGTGCCAGTAGTATCACAGATACGCAGTATTTT. Encoded protein: CASSITDTQYF.